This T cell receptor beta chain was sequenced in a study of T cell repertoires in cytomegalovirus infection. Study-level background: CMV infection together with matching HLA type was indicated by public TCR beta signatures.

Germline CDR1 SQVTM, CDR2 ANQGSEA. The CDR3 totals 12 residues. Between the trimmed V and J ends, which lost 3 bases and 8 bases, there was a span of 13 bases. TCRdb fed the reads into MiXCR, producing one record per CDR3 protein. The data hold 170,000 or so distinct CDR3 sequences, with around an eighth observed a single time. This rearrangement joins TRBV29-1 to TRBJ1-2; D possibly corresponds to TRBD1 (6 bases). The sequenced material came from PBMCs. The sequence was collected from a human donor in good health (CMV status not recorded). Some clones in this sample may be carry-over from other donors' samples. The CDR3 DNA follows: TGCAGCGTTGACTGGGGGGCTACGGGCTACACCTTC. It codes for CSVDWGATGYTF.